The 19 T cell receptor beta chains below come from one sample, sequenced in a study of blood T cell repertoires in COVID-19 (dated by TCRdb to about 2020). Library generation was performed with the immunoSEQ multiplex PCR assay. Drawn from immuneACCESS, this table holds only the in-frame rearrangements with V and J called that TCRdb kept. Clones are partly lost; checked studies trace under half to an unresolved V gene and leave the rest unexplained. The table for this sample lists 150,000 to 200,000 clones; more than 80% of them were counted only once. The ten largest clones add up to approximately 12% of the sample. Sequencing used PBMCs or T cells enriched from blood (not recorded which). The receptors shown here come from a man aged 45-60 years who had recovered from COVID-19.

The chain links TRBV19 to TRBJ1-2; 9 nucleotides align to TRBD1. The V and J ends lost 5 bases and 4 bases, in that order; junction bases with no gene match: 14. The CDR3 has 17 amino acids. Germline V gene sequence: CDR1 LNHDA, CDR2 SQIVND (reference sequence). CDR3 nucleotides: TGTGCCAGTAGTTCACCGGGACAGGGAGTCGCTAGCTATGGCTACACCTTC. Protein sequence: CASSSPGQGVASYGYTF.

CDR3 DNA sequence: TGTGCCAGTAGTATTTGGACAGGGGCAAGAGGTTACGAGCAGTACTTC. Amino acid sequence: CASSIWTGARGYEQYF. This chain uses TRBV19 with TRBJ2-7, with TRBD1 matching 9 bases. Trimming cost V 3 bases and J 4 bases; bases outside gene matches: 10. This CDR3 comprises 16 residues. Germline loops: CDR1 LNHDA, CDR2 SQIVND (reference sequence).

The V gene is TRBV10-1, the J gene TRBJ2-2; the match to TRBD1 covers 7 bases. This CDR3 is 14 amino acids long. From germline, CDR1 is WNHNN and CDR2 SYGVQD (reference sequence). The V gene end was trimmed by 6 bases and the J gene end by 13 bases; junction bases not matched to a gene: 14. CDR3 DNA: TGCGCCAGCAGCCGCGGACAGGTCATGGGGACGCTGTTTTTT. It yields the protein CASSRGQVMGTLFF.

The chain has TRBV14 and TRBJ2-1, with 8 bases that match TRBD2. The germline V gene has CDR1 SGHDN and CDR2 FVKESK. J gave up 7 bases and V 0 bases, and 8 bases lay outside the gene matches. This CDR3 comprises 16 residues. CDR3 amino acids: CASSQDTWVAGNEQFF. Written as DNA, the CDR3 is TGTGCCAGCAGCCAAGATACGTGGGTAGCGGGGAATGAGCAGTTCTTC.

V gene TRBV18 combines with J gene TRBJ1-1; tentative D call: TRBD1 (6 bases). The V and J ends lost 3 bases and 7 bases respectively, with 24 bases between them. Germline CDR1 and CDR2: KGHSH and LQKENI. The CDR3 is 17 residues long. As DNA, the CDR3 is TGTGCCAGCTCACCGACATGGGGGCGTCCCGAGAGTGATGAAGCTTTCTTT. It is translated as CASSPTWGRPESDEAFF.

This chain uses TRBV5-1 with TRBJ1-2, with D possibly matching TRBD1 (6 bases). V was pared by 0 bases and J by 0 bases, with 9 bases between. The CDR3 has 15 residues. Germline V gives CDR1 SGHRS, CDR2 YFSETQ. CDR3 protein: CASSLDWTANYGYTF. In DNA form, the CDR3 reads TGCGCCAGCAGCTTGGATTGGACAGCTAACTATGGCTACACCTTC.

The rearrangement uses TRBV4-2 and TRBJ1-4; possible D gene TRBD1, 5 bases. This CDR3 is built from 14 residues. Germline V lookup: CDR1 LGHNA, CDR2 YNFKEQ. The V end lost 0 bases, the J end lost 8 bases, and 10 bases lay between the germline ends. In DNA, the CDR3 is TGTGCCAGCAGCCAAGATCAGGGTCGGGAAAAACTGTTTTTT. Protein: CASSQDQGREKLFF.

The V gene is TRBV6-5, the J gene TRBJ1-2; TRBD1 might be the D (6 bases). In germline, CDR1 is MNHEY, CDR2 SVGAGI. CDR3 length: 12 amino acids. V lost 2 bases and J lost 10, with 11 bases in between. Here the CDR3 DNA reads TGTGCCAGCAGTTACGCCGGGGGGCCCTACACCTTC. Residues: CASSYAGGPYTF.

This clone appeared many times. This sequence joins TRBV6-5 and TRBJ2-1, with D uncertain. This CDR3 region has 14 residues. CDR1 and CDR2 (germline): MNHEY, SVGAGI. The ends were cut back, 2 bases at V and 3 bases at J, with 8 bases in the middle. The CDR3 spells CASSYRDNYNEQFF. In DNA form, the CDR3 reads TGTGCCAGCAGTTACCGCGACAACTACAATGAGCAGTTCTTC.

The rearrangement links TRBV3-1 (or the pseudogene TRBV3-2) to TRBJ1-1; D call uncertain. CDR1 and CDR2 (germline): LGHDT, YNNKEL (reference sequence). Trimming cost V 4 bases and J 5 bases, with 11 bases left between them. The CDR3 is made up of 13 amino acids. CDR3 sequence (DNA): TGTGCCAGCAGCCCCTCGAGAGGGACTGAAGCTTTCTTT. Translation gives CASSPSRGTEAFF.

Concerning this clone itself: Other DNA sequences in the same sample also yield this CDR3. The chain uses TRBV9 and TRBJ2-1, with 7 bases matching TRBD1. V lost 0 bases, J lost 0 bases, and 0 bases stayed unmatched. The CDR3 runs to 15 residues. Per germline, CDR1 SGDLS and CDR2 YYNGEE. The CDR3 is CASSVGQGSYNEQFF. The DNA of the CDR3 is TGTGCCAGCAGCGTAGGACAGGGCTCCTACAATGAGCAGTTCTTC.

V is TRBV2 and J is TRBJ1-6; weak D call: TRBD1 (5 bases). Trimming pared 2 bases from V and 8 bases from J, leaving 13 bases between. The V gene's germline CDR1 is SNHLY and CDR2 FYNNEI. The CDR3 is 15 amino acids. This chain's CDR3 is CASSETGGPDSPLHF. The CDR3 region has the DNA TGTGCCAGCAGTGAAACCGGGGGACCAGATTCACCCCTCCACTTT.

The genes are TRBV6-5 and TRBJ2-7; D is possibly TRBD2 (6 bases). This CDR3 comprises 15 residues. Per germline, CDR1 MNHEY and CDR2 SVGAGI. Trimming stripped 0 bases from V and 2 bases from J, with 11 bases between. CDR3 sequence (DNA): TGTGCCAGCAGTTACTCGTCGCGGGGTCCCTACGAGCAGTACTTC. This encodes CASSYSSRGPYEQYF.

This chain uses TRBV5-6 with TRBJ1-6; D uncertain. CDR1 and CDR2 (germline): SGHDT, YYEEEE. Deletions cut 0 bases from V and 5 bases from J, with 12 bases between. There are 16 residues in the CDR3. CDR3 sequence (DNA): TGTGCCAGCAGCTTGGGAGGGTGGAGGGATAATTCACCCCTCCACTTT. Translated: CASSLGGWRDNSPLHF.

This clone was counted a single time. V and J are TRBV2 and TRBJ2-1; tentative D call: TRBD1 (5 bases). CDR1 SNHLY and CDR2 FYNNEI come from the germline V gene. The CDR3 sequence is 13 residues long. V gave up 8 bases and J gave up 4 bases, with 12 bases separating them. The CDR3 spells CASGRQIYNEQFF. CDR3 coding DNA: TGTGCCAGCGGGCGACAGATATACAATGAGCAGTTCTTC.

J is TRBJ2-1 and V is TRBV15, with 9 positions matching TRBD1. The CDR3 has 18 residues. V gave up 5 bases and J gave up 2 bases; unmatched junction bases: 13. The germline V gene has CDR1 LNHNV and CDR2 YYDKDF (reference sequence). CDR3 in DNA: TGTGCCACCAGCTCCAGAGACAGGGGGATGTCGGCCTACAATGAGCAGTTCTTC. It translates to CATSSRDRGMSAYNEQFF.

The chain couples TRBV9 to TRBJ1-1; TRBD1 is a possible D gene (6 bases). The CDR3 is 16 amino acids. Germline V gene sequence: CDR1 SGDLS, CDR2 YYNGEE. Between the trimmed V and J ends, which lost 2 bases and 4 bases, there was a span of 18 bases. In DNA form, the CDR3 reads TGTGCCAGCAGCGTGGGCAGGGGAGTTAAGGGCACTGAAGCTTTCTTT. It codes for CASSVGRGVKGTEAFF.

The J gene is TRBJ1-1, the V gene TRBV6-1, with D unclear. The germline V gene has CDR1 MNHNS and CDR2 SASEGT. The germline V and J ends were trimmed by 4 bases and 1 base, with 16 bases remaining between them. The CDR3 length is 16 residues. CDR3 in amino acids: CASSASTRPSNTEAFF. Here the CDR3 DNA reads TGTGCCAGCAGTGCCTCTACGAGGCCTTCGAACACTGAAGCTTTCTTT.

The chain carries TRBV6-2 or TRBV6-3 and TRBJ1-6; tentatively, D is TRBD1 (6 bases). The CDR3 extends over 15 amino acids. Trimming cost V 6 bases and J 4 bases, with 13 bases left between them. Germline values: CDR1 MNHEY, CDR2 SVGEGT. In DNA form, the CDR3 reads TGTGCCAGCAGCCTGCAAGGACAGTATAATTCACCCCTCCACTTT. Translated: CASSLQGQYNSPLHF.